Listed here is a single T cell receptor beta chain. The data originate from a study of blood T cell repertoires in COVID-19. The overall study: The cDNA or gDNA used as material had been derived from T cells, B-cell-depleted T cells, or PBMCs.

Measured with immunoSEQ multiplex PCR; TCRdb has only the in-frame clones, and not every one. The sample has about 500,000 clones, about 88% seen once. Germline lookup yields CDR1 SGHRS and CDR2 YFSETQ. V lost 7 bases, J lost 1 base, and 4 bases stayed unmatched. This CDR3 region has 14 residues. The chain employs TRBV5-1 and TRBJ2-3, with 9 nucleotides matching TRBD1. This TCR was recovered from a woman between 50 and 59 years old with COVID-19, enrolled during active disease. Sequencing was carried out using peripheral blood. CDR3 in amino acids: CASAWTGGTDTQYF. The CDR3, as DNA: TGCGCCAGCGCCTGGACAGGGGGCACAGATACGCAGTATTTT.